These T cell receptor beta chains were read from a single sample in a study of metastatic and nonmetastatic thyroid tumors. From the PCR reads, TCRdb re-called clones with MiXCR. Among some 8,000 clones listed, around a quarter were seen once. Input material: tumor tissue. The receptors come from a female donor with papillary thyroid cancer or a benign thyroid nodule (not recorded which). Some clones in this sample may be carry-over from other donors' samples. CDR3s include the opening cysteine and the closing phenylalanine or tryptophan. D genes are given only for firm matches. The size field is filled for only some rows; it gives once, few, many or a size class.

V	size	D	J	CDR3	DNA
TRBV11-3	many	-	TRBJ2-7	CASSQQVEQYF	TGTGCCAGCAGCCAACAGGTCGAGCAGTACTTC
TRBV12-3/TRBV12-4	large	TRBD1	TRBJ1-2	CASTRTGKDGGYTF	TGTGCCAGCACCCGGACAGGGAAGGATGGTGGCTACACCTTC
TRBV19	many	TRBD1	TRBJ2-3	CASSHITGTGGTDTQYF	TGTGCCAGTAGTCACATTACCGGGACAGGGGGCACAGATACGCAGTATTTT
TRBV5-1	-	TRBD1	TRBJ2-2	CASSPDRIVGELFF	TGCGCCAGCAGCCCGGACAGGATCGTGGGGGAGCTGTTTTTT
TRBV7-3	many	-	TRBJ2-7	CASSSGGGLEQYF	TGTGCCAGCAGCTCAGGGGGGGGCCTCGAGCAGTACTTC
TRBV6-5	medium-sized	-	TRBJ2-7	CASSYSTGTYEQYF	TGTGCCAGCAGTTACTCGACAGGCACCTACGAGCAGTACTTC
TRBV11-2	few	-	TRBJ1-6	CASSFALYNSPLHF	TGTGCCAGCAGCTTTGCGCTCTATAATTCACCCCTCCACTTT
TRBV2	-	-	TRBJ2-1	CASSEAGGGDEQFF	TGTGCCAGCAGTGAAGCGGGAGGGGGCGATGAGCAGTTCTTC
TRBV7-9	many	TRBD1	TRBJ2-7	CASSPRQGPEGEQYF	TGTGCCAGCAGCCCCCGACAGGGTCCCGAGGGCGAGCAGTACTTC
TRBV28	once	TRBD1	TRBJ2-2	CASSALGQGKAGELFF	TGTGCCAGCAGTGCCCTGGGACAGGGGAAAGCCGGGGAGCTGTTTTTT
TRBV4-1	once	-	TRBJ2-7	CASSQVQGYEQYF	TGCGCCAGCAGCCAAGTACAGGGTTACGAGCAGTACTTC
TRBV6-2/TRBV6-3	few	TRBD1	TRBJ1-2	CASSSRTGDYGYTF	TGTGCCAGCAGTTCTCGGACAGGGGACTATGGCTACACCTTC
TRBV12-5	few	-	TRBJ1-1	CASGLAIHLENTEAFF	TGTGCTAGTGGTTTGGCCATTCACTTGGAGAACACTGAAGCTTTCTTT
TRBV7-2	many	-	TRBJ2-1	CASSSGMMTYNEQFF	TGTGCCAGCAGCTCGGGGATGATGACCTACAATGAGCAGTTCTTC